The 30 T cell receptor beta chains below were found in one sample sequenced in a study of breast tumors, draining lymph nodes, adjacent tissues. A single record per CDR3 protein comes from TCRdb applying MiXCR to the multiplex PCR reads. The sample carries about 200,000 distinct CDR3 sequences, roughly 31% recorded once. Samples came from axillary lymph nodes draining the breast cancer. Sequencing was done on a sample of axillary lymph node tissue. These receptors were obtained from a female donor with breast cancer. Some clones in this sample may be carry-over from other donors' samples.

This clonotype has ten or more counts. The J gene is TRBJ2-7, the V gene TRBV30; D may be TRBD2 (5 bases). CDR3 length: 12 amino acids. The ends were cut back, 4 bases at V and 5 bases at J, with 12 bases in the middle. Germline lookup yields CDR1 GTSNPN and CDR2 SVGIG (reference sequence). The CDR3 here is CAWISGRDEQYF. CDR3 DNA sequence: TGTGCCTGGATTTCTGGGCGGGACGAGCAGTACTTC.

This clonotype was seen many times. The chain uses TRBV7-6 and TRBJ2-2; TRBD1 aligns across 12 bases. V lost 3 bases to trimming and J lost 5 bases; unmatched junction nucleotides: 4. The germline gives CDR1 SGHVS, CDR2 FNYEAQ. This CDR3 is built from 16 residues. CDR3 loop: CASSFGTGGQTGELFF. The CDR3 region has the DNA TGTGCCAGCAGCTTCGGGACAGGGGGCCAAACCGGGGAGCTGTTTTTT.

This clonotype was recorded many times. The gene calls are TRBV28 and TRBJ1-3; maybe TRBD1 (6 bases). The CDR3 runs to 15 residues. From germline, CDR1 is MDHEN and CDR2 SYDVKM. Trimming removed 6 bases at V and 0 bases at J, with 12 bases between. The CDR3 loop is CASSPGQSSGNTIYF. In DNA, the CDR3 is TGTGCCAGCAGCCCCGGACAGAGCTCTGGAAACACCATATATTTT. Full variable domain (missing parts from reference TRBV28 and TRBJ1-3): DVKVTQSSRYLVKRTGEKVFLECVQDMDHENMFWYRQDPGLGLRLIYFSYDVKMKEKGDIPEGYSVSREKKERFSLILESASTNQTSMYLCASSPGQSSGNTIYFGEGSWLTVV.

This clonotype came up many times. The chain combines TRBV29-1 with TRBJ1-2; D may be TRBD1 (6 bases). CDR3 size: 12 residues. The germline CDR1 and CDR2 sequences are SQVTM and ANQGSEA. Between the trimmed V and J ends, which lost 4 bases and 8 bases, there was a span of 14 bases. CDR3 region: CSVGAQGTGYTF. Written as DNA, the CDR3 is TGCAGCGTTGGTGCGCAGGGGACGGGCTACACCTTC.

The chain carries TRBV9 and TRBJ1-5; D remains unclear. Germline values: CDR1 SGDLS, CDR2 YYNGEE. The V and J ends lost 4 bases and 11 bases respectively, with 16 bases between them. This CDR3 comprises 13 residues. CDR3 sequence: CASSKTGKETQHF. The DNA of the CDR3 is TGTGCCAGCAGCAAGACTGGGAAAGAGACCCAGCATTTT.

Points on this clonotype: Just one base apart from a much larger clone, this may be a read error. This chain connects TRBV30 to TRBJ2-1; D uncertain. This CDR3 is 13 amino acids long. Germline CDR1 is GTSNPN and CDR2 is SVGIG (reference sequence). Trimming pared 0 bases from V and 5 bases from J, leaving 8 bases between. The CDR3 region is CAWSVGADNEQFF. Here the CDR3 DNA reads TGTGCCTGGAGTGTAGGTGCGGACAATGAGCAGTTCTTC.

This clonotype was picked up a small number of times. Because it lacks the conserved phenylalanine or tryptophan at the end, this CDR3 is likely a read error. The V gene is TRBV2, the J gene TRBJ2-2; 8 bases map to TRBD2. Germline V gene sequence: CDR1 SNHLY, CDR2 FYNNEI. The CDR3 spans 16 residues. J was trimmed by 6 bases and V by 2 bases; bases with no gene match: 8. In DNA, the CDR3 is TGTGCCAGCAGTGAAATTGGCGCGGGGGGATCCGGGGAGCTGTTTTCT. Its translation: CASSEIGAGGSGELFS.

In its sample, this clonotype was seen many times. The genes are TRBV5-8 and TRBJ2-3; 10 bases line up with TRBD2. Germline loops: CDR1 SGHTS, CDR2 YDEGEE. The CDR3 has 16 amino acids. V shed 0 bases and J 6 bases; nucleotides not matched to a gene: 7. The CDR3 DNA is TGTGCCAGCAGCTTGGAGGCTAGCGGGGGCCGGGATACGCAGTATTTT. Amino acid sequence: CASSLEASGGRDTQYF.

The gene calls are TRBV15 and TRBJ1-2; maybe TRBD1 (6 bases). CDR3 length: 13 amino acids. Trimming stripped 10 bases from V and 5 bases from J, with 17 bases between. The germline gives CDR1 LNHNV, CDR2 YYDKDF (reference sequence). CDR3: CASHETGTYGYTF. The CDR3 DNA reads TGTGCCAGCCACGAAACAGGGACTTATGGCTACACCTTC.

The rearrangement links TRBV19 to TRBJ1-5; maybe TRBD1 (6 bases). With 4 bases removed from V and 14 bases from J, the gap between germline ends came to 9 bases. The germline V gene has CDR1 LNHDA and CDR2 SQIVND (reference sequence). This CDR3 contains 10 residues. CDR3 residues: CASSRGQEHF. The CDR3, as DNA: TGTGCCAGTAGTAGGGGGCAAGAGCATTTT. Together with reference TRBV19 and TRBJ1-5, the CDR3 gives the full variable domain: DGGITQSPKYLFRKEGQNVTLSCEQNLNHDAMYWYRQDPGQGLRLIYYSQIVNDFQKGDIAEGYSVSREKKESFPLTVTSAQKNPTAFYLCASSRGQEHFGDGTRLSIL.

The gene calls are TRBV10-1 and TRBJ2-7, with D possibly TRBD1 on 6 matching bases. Germline V lookup: CDR1 WNHNN, CDR2 SYGVQD (reference sequence). The CDR3 consists of 16 residues. Trimming took 0 bases from V and 2 from J, leaving 14 bases between them. DNA for the CDR3: TGCGCCAGCAGTGAGTCGAGCGGACAGAAAGCCTACGAGCAGTACTTC. Residues: CASSESSGQKAYEQYF.

This clonotype was seen ten or more times. The rearrangement uses TRBV4-1 and TRBJ1-5, with 7 bases matching TRBD1. Germline V lookup: CDR1 MGHRA, CDR2 YSYEKL. With V trimmed by 5 bases and J by 1 base, 2 bases remained unmatched. The length of the CDR3 is 14 residues. This CDR3 is CASSTGASNQPQHF. CDR3 in DNA: TGCGCCAGCAGCACAGGGGCCAGCAATCAGCCCCAGCATTTT.

This chain connects TRBV20-1 to TRBJ2-5; TRBD2 matches 11 bases. The CDR3 covers 16 residues. V was pared by 3 bases and J by 0 bases, with 6 bases of the junction left unmatched. CDR1 and CDR2 (germline): DFQATT, SNEGSKA (reference sequence). In nucleotides, the CDR3 is TGCAGTGCTAGTAATCGACTAGCGGGGTACCAAGAGACCCAGTACTTC. Protein product: CSASNRLAGYQETQYF.

In regard to this clonotype: Germline is not matched at one junction end, which may reflect a read error. The V and J genes are TRBV20-1 and TRBJ1-4; 8 nucleotides agree with TRBD1. The length of the CDR3 is 12 residues. From germline, CDR1 is DFQATT and CDR2 SNEGSKA (reference sequence). The CDR3 here is CSAPGGDEKPFF. DNA for the CDR3: TGCAGTGCTCCAGGGGGCGATGAAAAACCGTTTTTT.

This clonotype was counted ten times or more. The V gene is TRBV20-1, the J gene TRBJ1-1; unclear D gene. Germline assignment: CDR1 DFQATT and CDR2 SNEGSKA (reference sequence). CDR3 length: 12 amino acids. The germline V and J ends were trimmed by 7 bases and 4 bases, with 13 bases remaining between them. In DNA, the CDR3 is TGCAGTGTCCGGTCCCAGAGCACTGAAGCTTTCTTT. Amino acid sequence: CSVRSQSTEAFF.

This clonotype is a singleton in its sample. The chain uses TRBV25-1 and TRBJ2-1, with D perhaps matching TRBD2 (5 bases). V lost 5 bases and J 7 bases, leaving 15 bases between the germline ends. CDR1 and CDR2 (germline): MGHDK, SYGVNS. This CDR3 is 14 amino acids long. This CDR3 reads CASSQDSRRNEQFF. The CDR3 coding sequence is TGTGCCAGCAGTCAGGACTCGCGCAGGAATGAGCAGTTCTTC.

This clonotype was seen ten or more times. The chain uses TRBV6-5 and TRBJ2-2; D uncertain. Germline CDR1 MNHEY, CDR2 SVGAGI. V lost 2 bases and J lost 0, with 7 bases in between. This CDR3 has 15 amino acids. CDR3 protein: CASSYQSANTGELFF. In DNA form, the CDR3 reads TGTGCCAGCAGTTACCAAAGCGCGAACACCGGGGAGCTGTTTTTT.

This clonotype was counted once. The chain couples TRBV10-3 to TRBJ1-4, with a tentative D call TRBD1 (6 bases). The V gene lost 6 bases and the J gene lost 16 bases, with 24 bases spanning the gap. Germline CDR1 is ENHRY and CDR2 is SYGVKD. CDR3 length equals 14 residues. The CDR3 here is CAISPQGTNEEPFF. The CDR3 coding sequence is TGTGCCATCAGCCCACAGGGAACTAATGAAGAACCGTTTTTT.

This clonotype was found a few times. A much more abundant neighbour one base away suggests this may be a read error. V is TRBV19 and J is TRBJ2-1; 13 nucleotides match TRBD2. Germline V gene data show CDR1 as LNHDA and CDR2 as SQIVND (reference sequence). The CDR3 runs to 17 residues. The CDR3 is CASSLRTSGRPYNEQSF. CDR3 coding DNA: TGTGCCAGTAGTCTACGGACTAGCGGGAGACCCTACAATGAGCAGTCCTTC.

Details on this clonotype: Its ends do not fully match the called genes, so a read error is possible. The rearrangement links TRBV15 to TRBJ2-7, with a tentative D call TRBD2 (5 bases). The germline CDR1 and CDR2 sequences are LNHNV and YYDKDF (reference sequence). The CDR3 runs to 17 residues. The CDR3 nucleotides read TGTGTCACCAGCAGTCCCGGTCAGACGGGAAACTCCTACGGGCAGTACTTC. It is translated as CVTSSPGQTGNSYGQYF.

Only a few counts were recorded for this clonotype. This chain connects TRBV7-8 to TRBJ2-7, with D perhaps matching TRBD1 (5 bases). Trimming took 4 bases from V and 3 from J, leaving 16 bases between them. Per germline, CDR1 SGHVS and CDR2 FQNEAQ. The CDR3 has 15 residues. DNA of the CDR3: TGTGCCAGCAGCTACCCTTTGGGGCTGAGCTACGAGCAGTACTTC. Translated: CASSYPLGLSYEQYF.

The chain joins TRBV11-3 to TRBJ1-1; 8 nucleotides align to TRBD1. The length of the CDR3 is 15 residues. CDR1 SGHNT and CDR2 YENEEA come from the germline V gene. V dropped 5 bases and J dropped 7; count of bases not matched to a gene: 12. This CDR3 is CASSPGQGAPREAFF. Here the CDR3 DNA reads TGTGCCAGCAGCCCCGGACAGGGCGCCCCCCGTGAAGCTTTCTTT.

This clonotype has a count of ten or more. V and J are TRBV20-1 and TRBJ2-5, with 12 bases matching TRBD2. Trimming took 3 bases from V and 5 from J; bases not matched to a gene: 7. The germline V gene has CDR1 DFQATT and CDR2 SNEGSKA (reference sequence). There are 15 residues in the CDR3. CDR3 residues: CSASATSGGSETQYF. For the CDR3, the DNA is TGCAGTGCTAGCGCGACTAGCGGGGGCTCCGAGACCCAGTACTTC.

The chain links TRBV2 to TRBJ2-3, with 8 positions matching TRBD1. Trimming took 11 bases from V and 0 from J; bases not matched to a gene: 16. The CDR3 extends over 17 amino acids. Germline loops: CDR1 SNHLY, CDR2 FYNNEI. The CDR3 DNA reads as TGTGCCCTCAATCTCGCGCAGGGGGCCCTTAGCACAGATACGCAGTATTTT. Its translation: CALNLAQGALSTDTQYF.

In this sample, this clonotype turned up a few times. A read error may explain this, as a much larger clone is one base away. This rearrangement joins TRBV11-2 to TRBJ2-3; D not certain. V lost 5 bases and J 0 bases, leaving 9 bases between the germline ends. CDR1 and CDR2 from the germline V gene are SGHAT and FQNNGV. The CDR3 totals 14 residues. CDR3 nucleotide sequence: TGTGCCAGCAGCCTCGCGACTAGCACAGATACGCAGTATTTT. Its protein is CASSLATSTDTQYF. The full variable domain, completed using reference TRBV11-2 and TRBJ2-3, is EAGVAQSPRYKIIEKRQSVAFWCNPISGHATLYWYQQILGQGPKLLIQFQNNGVVDDSQLPKDRFSAERLKGVDSTLKIQPAKLEDSAVYLCASSLATSTDTQYFGPGTRLTVL.

Ten or more counts support this clonotype. The genes are TRBV4-3 and TRBJ2-7; TRBD1 matches 7 bases. CDR3 length: 17 amino acids. J was trimmed by 0 bases and V by 0 bases; bases with no gene match: 8. Germline V gene lookup returns CDR1 LGHNA and CDR2 YSLEER. The CDR3 loop is CASSQDRMTGFSYEQYF. The CDR3 DNA reads as TGCGCCAGCAGCCAAGATCGAATGACAGGGTTCTCCTACGAGCAGTACTTC.

This clonotype was recorded at least ten times. In DNA, the CDR3 is TGTGCCAGTAGTATTGGGGTCCCATCCTACGAGCAGTACTTC. Its translation is CASSIGVPSYEQYF. V usage is TRBV19 and J usage is TRBJ2-7, with unresolved D. The V gene's germline CDR1 is LNHDA and CDR2 SQIVND (reference sequence). Trimming left V 3 bases short and J 1 base short, with 10 bases between. CDR3 size: 14 residues.

This clonotype has ten or more counts. The J gene is TRBJ1-2, the V gene TRBV19; D is undetermined. The CDR3 contains 14 residues. Trimming stripped 2 bases from V and 5 bases from J, with 12 bases between. Germline V lookup: CDR1 LNHDA, CDR2 SQIVND (reference sequence). CDR3 in DNA: TGTGCCAGTAGTATAACACTGTCACCGTATGGCTACACCTTC. It specifies CASSITLSPYGYTF.

The V and J genes are TRBV20-1 and TRBJ2-3, with D perhaps TRBD1 or TRBD2 (6 bases each). The ends were cut back, 3 bases at V and 13 bases at J, with 14 bases in the middle. CDR3 length equals 11 residues. In germline, CDR1 is DFQATT, CDR2 SNEGSKA (reference sequence). The CDR3 loop reads CSARETGAKYF. For the CDR3, the DNA is TGCAGTGCTAGGGAGACGGGGGCGAAGTATTTT.

The V call is TRBV11-2, the J call TRBJ1-2; 10 nucleotides match TRBD1. With 2 bases clipped from V and 4 bases from J, the junction kept 7 bases outside the gene matches. CDR1 is SGHAT, CDR2 FQNNGV, per germline. The CDR3 loop spans 16 amino acids. CDR3: CASSLFRGQGFYGYTF. CDR3 bases: TGTGCCAGCAGCTTATTCAGGGGACAGGGGTTCTATGGCTACACCTTC.